The present TCR beta chain was sequenced within a study of T cells in tuberculosis. Turning to the study itself: A South African cohort included IGRA-negative adolescents, latently infected IGRA-positive adolescents and adults with active tuberculosis. Study-wide results and caveats: GEM motif frequencies gave over 55% accuracy; the GMM repertoire gave roughly 90%.

Here immunoSEQ multiplex PCR was the method, and the copy in TCRdb shows in-frame clones only, minus some. The sample yields 25,000 or so clones, almost 90% seen once. After removal of 4 bases from V and 7 bases from J, the junction contained 14 bases not matched to a gene. Germline V gives CDR1 SGDLS, CDR2 YYNGEE. The CDR3 length is 16 residues. With respect to this clone: The antigen is undetermined.

Unsorted cryopreserved PBMC were sequenced, averaging around 100,000 T cells per clinical donor. The gene calls are TRBV9 and TRBJ2-5; 9 nucleotides match TRBD2. The sequenced sample consisted of PBMCs. This clonotype originated in a donor between 10 and 35 years old with latent tuberculosis or without tuberculosis infection. CDR3 nucleotide sequence: TGTGCCAGCAGCCCGCAATCGGGGACTAGCACCGGGACCCAGTACTTC. This gives the protein CASSPQSGTSTGTQYF.